Below, 2 T cell receptor beta chains from the same sample are listed, as sequenced in a study of regulatory T cells in long-lasting Graves disease. Time point defined: newly diagnosed GD, antithyroid drugs for less than 3 months. With RNA extracted from PBMCs as input, the TCR library was made. Assembly of TCR beta libraries relied on iRepertoire HTBI primers together with Arm-PCR of CDR3 regions. Using its own MiXCR run on the multiplex PCR reads, TCRdb lists one record per CDR3 protein. In the table there are approximately 490,000 distinct CDR3 sequences, roughly 17% of which are singletons. This same sample was also taken into another study, of T cells in Graves' hyperthyroidism and ophthalmopathy.

The sequenced sample was peripheral blood mononuclear cells (PBMCs), obtained at new diagnosis, from a patient treated with antithyroid drugs. The receptors come from a man in his forties with Graves disease.

Comments on this clonotype: Being one base from a much bigger clone, this may be a read error. The chain recombines TRBV30 with TRBJ2-1; the match to TRBD2 covers 8 bases. Germline V CDR1 and CDR2: GTSNPN, SVGIG (reference sequence). V was pared by 2 bases and J by 6 bases, with 0 bases of the junction left unmatched. The CDR3 is 12 amino acids. CDR3 in DNA: TGTGCCTGGAGTCTAGCGGGCAATGAGCAGTTCTTC. Translating it yields CAWSLAGNEQFF. Full variable domain (rest looked up from reference TRBV30 and TRBJ2-1): SQTIHQWPATLVQPVGSPLSLECTVEGTSNPNLYWYRQAAGRGLQLLFYSVGIGQISSEVPQNLSASRPQDRQFILSSKKLLLSDSGFYLCAWSLAGNEQFFGPGTRLTVL.

This clonotype was recorded many times. CDR3 sequence (DNA): TGTGCCAGCAGCCAAGTCGTAGGTTACAATGAGCAGTTCTTC. It encodes CASSQVVGYNEQFF. The chain couples TRBV3-1 to TRBJ2-1; D call uncertain. Germline V gene sequence: CDR1 LGHDT, CDR2 YNNKEL (reference sequence). This CDR3 is 14 amino acids long. V was clipped by 1 base and J by 4 bases, with 8 bases between them.